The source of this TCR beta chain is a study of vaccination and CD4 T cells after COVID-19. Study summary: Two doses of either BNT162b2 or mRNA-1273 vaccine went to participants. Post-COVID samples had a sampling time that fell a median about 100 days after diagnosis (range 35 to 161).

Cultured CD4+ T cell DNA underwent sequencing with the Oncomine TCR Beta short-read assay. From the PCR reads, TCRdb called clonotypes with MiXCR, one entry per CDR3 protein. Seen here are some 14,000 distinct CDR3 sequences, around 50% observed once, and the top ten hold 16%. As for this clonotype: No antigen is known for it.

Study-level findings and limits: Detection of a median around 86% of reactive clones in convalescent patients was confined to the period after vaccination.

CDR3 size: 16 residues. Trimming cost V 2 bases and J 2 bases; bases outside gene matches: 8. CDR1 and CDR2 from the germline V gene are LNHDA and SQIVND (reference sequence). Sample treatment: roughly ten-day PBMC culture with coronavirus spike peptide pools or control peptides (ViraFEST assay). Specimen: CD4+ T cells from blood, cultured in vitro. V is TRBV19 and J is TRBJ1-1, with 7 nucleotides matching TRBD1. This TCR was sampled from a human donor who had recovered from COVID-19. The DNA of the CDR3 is TGTGCCAGTAGTATATGGGGAGGGGGCACTAACACTGAAGCTTTCTTT. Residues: CASSIWGGGTNTEAFF.